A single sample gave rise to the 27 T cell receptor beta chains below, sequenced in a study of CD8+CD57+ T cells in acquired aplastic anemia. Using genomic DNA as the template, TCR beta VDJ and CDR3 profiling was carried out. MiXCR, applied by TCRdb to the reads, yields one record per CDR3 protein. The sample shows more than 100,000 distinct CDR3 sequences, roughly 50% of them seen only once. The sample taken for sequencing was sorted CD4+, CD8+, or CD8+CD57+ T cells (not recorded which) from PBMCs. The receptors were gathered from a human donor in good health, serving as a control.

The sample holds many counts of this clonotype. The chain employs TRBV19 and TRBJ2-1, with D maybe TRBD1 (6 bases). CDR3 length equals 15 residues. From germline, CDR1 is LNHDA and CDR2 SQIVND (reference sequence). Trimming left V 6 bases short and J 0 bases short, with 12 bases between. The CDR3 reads CASRTRDNSYNEQFF. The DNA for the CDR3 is TGTGCCAGTAGAACACGGGACAACTCCTACAATGAGCAGTTCTTC.

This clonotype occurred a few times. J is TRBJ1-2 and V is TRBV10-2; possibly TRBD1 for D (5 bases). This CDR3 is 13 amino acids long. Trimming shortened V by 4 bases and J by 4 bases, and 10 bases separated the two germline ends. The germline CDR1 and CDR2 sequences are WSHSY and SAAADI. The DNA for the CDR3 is TGCGCCAGCAGTGGGGGCCAGAGCTATGGCTACACCTTC. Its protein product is CASSGGQSYGYTF.

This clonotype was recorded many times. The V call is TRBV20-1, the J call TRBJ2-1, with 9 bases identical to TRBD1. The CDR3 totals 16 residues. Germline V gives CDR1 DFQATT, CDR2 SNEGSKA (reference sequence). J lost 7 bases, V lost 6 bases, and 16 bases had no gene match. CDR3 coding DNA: TGCAGTGCACCGCCACAATCATTGACAGGGGGGAATGAGCAGTTCTTC. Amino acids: CSAPPQSLTGGNEQFF.

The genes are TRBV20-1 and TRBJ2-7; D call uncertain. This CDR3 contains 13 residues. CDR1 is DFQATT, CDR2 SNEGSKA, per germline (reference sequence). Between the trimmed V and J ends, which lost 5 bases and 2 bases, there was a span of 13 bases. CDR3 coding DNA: TGCAGTGCTCCCCTGGGCAGGACCTACGAGCAGTACTTC. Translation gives CSAPLGRTYEQYF.

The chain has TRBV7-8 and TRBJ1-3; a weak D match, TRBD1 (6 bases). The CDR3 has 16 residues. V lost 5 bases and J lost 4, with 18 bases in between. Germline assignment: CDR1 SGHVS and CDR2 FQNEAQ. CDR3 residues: CASSQGIPRAGNTIYF. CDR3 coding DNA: TGTGCCAGCAGCCAGGGGATTCCAAGGGCCGGAAACACCATATATTTT.

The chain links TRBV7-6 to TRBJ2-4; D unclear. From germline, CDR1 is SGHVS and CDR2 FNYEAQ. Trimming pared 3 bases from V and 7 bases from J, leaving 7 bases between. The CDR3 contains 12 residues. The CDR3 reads CASSLLGNIQYF. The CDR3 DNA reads TGTGCCAGCAGCTTGCTCGGGAACATTCAGTACTTC.

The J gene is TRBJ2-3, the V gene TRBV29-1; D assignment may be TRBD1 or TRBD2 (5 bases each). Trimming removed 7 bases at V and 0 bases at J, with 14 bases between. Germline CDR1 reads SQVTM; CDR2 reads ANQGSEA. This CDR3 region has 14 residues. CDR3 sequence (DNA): TGCAGCGGGACGACCCGGGACAGCACAGATACGCAGTATTTT. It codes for CSGTTRDSTDTQYF.

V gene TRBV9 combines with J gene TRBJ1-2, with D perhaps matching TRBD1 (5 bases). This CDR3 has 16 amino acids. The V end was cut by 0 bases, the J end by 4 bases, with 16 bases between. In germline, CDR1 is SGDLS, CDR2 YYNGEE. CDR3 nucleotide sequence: TGTGCCAGCAGCGTAGCTGGGACGGAAGCTTCCTATGGCTACACCTTC. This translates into CASSVAGTEASYGYTF.

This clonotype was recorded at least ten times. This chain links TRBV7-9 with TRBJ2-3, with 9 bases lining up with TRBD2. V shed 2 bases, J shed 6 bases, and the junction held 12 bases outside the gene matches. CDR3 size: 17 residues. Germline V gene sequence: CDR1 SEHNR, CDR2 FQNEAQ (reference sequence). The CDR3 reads CASSLNGASGAGDTQYF. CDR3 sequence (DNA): TGTGCCAGCAGCTTAAATGGCGCTAGCGGGGCCGGGGATACGCAGTATTTT. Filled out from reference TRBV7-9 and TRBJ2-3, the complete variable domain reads DTGVSQNPRHKITKRGQNVTFRCDPISEHNRLYWYRQTLGQGPEFLTYFQNEAQLEKSRLLSDRFSAERPKGSFSTLEIQRTEQGDSAMYLCASSLNGASGAGDTQYFGPGTRLTVL.

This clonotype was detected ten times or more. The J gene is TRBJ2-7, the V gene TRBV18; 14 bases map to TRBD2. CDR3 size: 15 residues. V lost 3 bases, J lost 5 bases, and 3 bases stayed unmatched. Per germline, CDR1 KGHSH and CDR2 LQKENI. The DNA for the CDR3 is TGTGCCAGCTCACCGGAGGGACTAGCGGGGGACGAGCAGTACTTC. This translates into CASSPEGLAGDEQYF.

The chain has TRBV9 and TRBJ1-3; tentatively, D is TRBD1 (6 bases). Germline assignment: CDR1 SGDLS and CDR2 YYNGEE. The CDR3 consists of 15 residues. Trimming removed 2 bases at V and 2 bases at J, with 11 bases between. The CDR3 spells CASSVGGRTGNTIYF. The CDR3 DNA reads TGTGCCAGCAGCGTGGGGGGCCGGACTGGAAACACCATATATTTT.

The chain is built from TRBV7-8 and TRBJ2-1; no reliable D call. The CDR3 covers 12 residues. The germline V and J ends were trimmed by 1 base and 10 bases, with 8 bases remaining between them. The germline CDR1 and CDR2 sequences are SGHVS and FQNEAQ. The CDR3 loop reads CASSLVGSEQFF. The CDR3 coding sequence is TGTGCCAGCAGCTTAGTAGGGTCCGAGCAGTTCTTC.

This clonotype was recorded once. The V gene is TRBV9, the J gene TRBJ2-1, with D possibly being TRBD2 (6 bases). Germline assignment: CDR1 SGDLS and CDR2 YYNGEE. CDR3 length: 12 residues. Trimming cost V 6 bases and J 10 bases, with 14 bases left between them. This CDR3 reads CASNRGSGEQFF. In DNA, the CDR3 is TGTGCCAGCAACCGAGGGAGCGGGGAGCAGTTCTTC.

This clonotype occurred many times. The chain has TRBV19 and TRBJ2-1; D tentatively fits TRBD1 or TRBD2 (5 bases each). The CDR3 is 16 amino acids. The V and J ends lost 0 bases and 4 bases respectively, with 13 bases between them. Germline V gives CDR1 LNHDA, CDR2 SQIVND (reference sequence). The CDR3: CASSIDNGASYNEQFF. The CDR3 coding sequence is TGTGCCAGTAGTATAGATAACGGGGCCTCATACAATGAGCAGTTCTTC. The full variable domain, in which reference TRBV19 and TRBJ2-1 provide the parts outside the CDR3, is DGGITQSPKYLFRKEGQNVTLSCEQNLNHDAMYWYRQDPGQGLRLIYYSQIVNDFQKGDIAEGYSVSREKKESFPLTVTSAQKNPTAFYLCASSIDNGASYNEQFFGPGTRLTVL.

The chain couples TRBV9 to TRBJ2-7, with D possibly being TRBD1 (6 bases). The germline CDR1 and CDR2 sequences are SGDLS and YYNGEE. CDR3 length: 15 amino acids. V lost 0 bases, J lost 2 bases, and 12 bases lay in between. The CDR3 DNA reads TGTGCCAGCAGCGTAGACCCGGACAGAACCTACGAGCAGTACTTC. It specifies CASSVDPDRTYEQYF.

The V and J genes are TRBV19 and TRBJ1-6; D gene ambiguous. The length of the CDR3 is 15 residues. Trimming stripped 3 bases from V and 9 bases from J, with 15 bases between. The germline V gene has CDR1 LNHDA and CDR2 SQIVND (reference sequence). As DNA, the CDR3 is TGTGCCAGTAGTATGCCGAGGTCGGTCAGTTCACCCCTCCACTTT. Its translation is CASSMPRSVSSPLHF. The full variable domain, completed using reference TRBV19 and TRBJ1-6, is DGGITQSPKYLFRKEGQNVTLSCEQNLNHDAMYWYRQDPGQGLRLIYYSQIVNDFQKGDIAEGYSVSREKKESFPLTVTSAQKNPTAFYLCASSMPRSVSSPLHFGNGTRLTVT.

The CDR3 sequence is CAIRTSENNEQFF. DNA of the CDR3: TGTGCCATCAGGACTAGCGAAAACAATGAGCAGTTCTTC. V usage is TRBV10-3 and J usage is TRBJ2-1; 8 bases map to TRBD2. The CDR3 is made up of 13 amino acids. Germline CDR1 reads ENHRY; CDR2 reads SYGVKD. The junction had 3 bases not matched to a gene; V was cut back by 6 bases and J by 5 bases.

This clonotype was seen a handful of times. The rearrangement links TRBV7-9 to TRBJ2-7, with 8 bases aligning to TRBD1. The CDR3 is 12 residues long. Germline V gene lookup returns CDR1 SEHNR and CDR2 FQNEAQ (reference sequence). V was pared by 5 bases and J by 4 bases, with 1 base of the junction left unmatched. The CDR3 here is CASSGQGYEQYV. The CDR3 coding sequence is TGTGCCAGCAGCGGACAGGGTTACGAGCAGTACGTC.

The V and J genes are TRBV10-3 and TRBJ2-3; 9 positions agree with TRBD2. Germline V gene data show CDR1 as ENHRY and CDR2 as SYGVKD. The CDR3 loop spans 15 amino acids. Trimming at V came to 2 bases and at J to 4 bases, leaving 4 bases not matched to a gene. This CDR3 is CAISETSGRSDTQYF. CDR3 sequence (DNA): TGTGCCATCAGTGAGACTAGCGGGCGCTCAGATACGCAGTATTTT.

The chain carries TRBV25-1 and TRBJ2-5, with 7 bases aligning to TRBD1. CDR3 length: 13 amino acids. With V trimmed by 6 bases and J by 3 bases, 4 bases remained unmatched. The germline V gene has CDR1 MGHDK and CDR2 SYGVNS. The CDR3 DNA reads TGTGCCAGCAGGCCTACAGGGGAAGAGACCCAGTACTTC. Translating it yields CASRPTGEETQYF.

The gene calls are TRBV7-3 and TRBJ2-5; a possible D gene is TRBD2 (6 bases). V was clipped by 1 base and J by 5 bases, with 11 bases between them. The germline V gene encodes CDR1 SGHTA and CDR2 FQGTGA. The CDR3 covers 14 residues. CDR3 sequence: CASSLMGGEETQYF. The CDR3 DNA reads TGTGCCAGCAGCTTAATGGGGGGAGAGGAGACCCAGTACTTC.

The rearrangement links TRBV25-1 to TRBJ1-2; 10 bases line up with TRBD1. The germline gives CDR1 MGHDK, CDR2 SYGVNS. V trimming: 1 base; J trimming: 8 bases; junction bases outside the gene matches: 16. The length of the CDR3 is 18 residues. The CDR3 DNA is TGTGCCAGCAGTGAATTCGGGACAGGGGCATACTTTCTCGGGGGCTACACCTTC. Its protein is CASSEFGTGAYFLGGYTF.

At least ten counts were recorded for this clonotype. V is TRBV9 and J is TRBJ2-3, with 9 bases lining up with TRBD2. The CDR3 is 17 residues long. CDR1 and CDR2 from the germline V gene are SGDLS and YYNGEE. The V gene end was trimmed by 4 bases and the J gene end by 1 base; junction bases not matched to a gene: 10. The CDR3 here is CASSPKTSGRGTDTQYF. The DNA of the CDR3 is TGTGCCAGCAGCCCGAAGACTAGCGGAAGAGGCACAGATACGCAGTATTTT.

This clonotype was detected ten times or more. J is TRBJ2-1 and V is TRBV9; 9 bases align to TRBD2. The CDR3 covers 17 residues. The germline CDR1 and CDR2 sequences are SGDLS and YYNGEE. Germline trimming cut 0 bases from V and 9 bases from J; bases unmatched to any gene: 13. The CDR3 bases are TGTGCCAGCAGCGTAGCCGCCAGGGCGGGGGGGGTTGGTGAGCAGTTCTTC. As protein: CASSVAARAGGVGEQFF.

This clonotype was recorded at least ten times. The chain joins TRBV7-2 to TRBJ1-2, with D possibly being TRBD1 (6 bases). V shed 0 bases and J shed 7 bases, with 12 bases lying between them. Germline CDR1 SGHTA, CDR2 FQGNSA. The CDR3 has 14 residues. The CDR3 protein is CASSLATGFFGYTF. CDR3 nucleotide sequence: TGTGCCAGCAGCTTAGCTACAGGGTTCTTTGGCTACACCTTC.

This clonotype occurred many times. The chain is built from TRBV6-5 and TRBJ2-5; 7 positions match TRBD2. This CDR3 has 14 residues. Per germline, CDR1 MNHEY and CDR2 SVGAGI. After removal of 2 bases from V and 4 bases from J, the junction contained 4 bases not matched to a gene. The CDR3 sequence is CASSYTSERETQYF. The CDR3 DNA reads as TGTGCCAGCAGTTACACTAGCGAGAGAGAGACCCAGTACTTC.

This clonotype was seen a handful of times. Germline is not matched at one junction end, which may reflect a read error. This CDR3 reads CASSRRNSLYEQYF. The CDR3 nucleotides read TGCGCCAGCAGTCGTCGGAACTCCCTATACGAGCAGTACTTC. V gene TRBV7-2 combines with J gene TRBJ2-7; D uncertain. This CDR3 comprises 14 residues. CDR1 is SGHTA, CDR2 FQGNSA, per germline.